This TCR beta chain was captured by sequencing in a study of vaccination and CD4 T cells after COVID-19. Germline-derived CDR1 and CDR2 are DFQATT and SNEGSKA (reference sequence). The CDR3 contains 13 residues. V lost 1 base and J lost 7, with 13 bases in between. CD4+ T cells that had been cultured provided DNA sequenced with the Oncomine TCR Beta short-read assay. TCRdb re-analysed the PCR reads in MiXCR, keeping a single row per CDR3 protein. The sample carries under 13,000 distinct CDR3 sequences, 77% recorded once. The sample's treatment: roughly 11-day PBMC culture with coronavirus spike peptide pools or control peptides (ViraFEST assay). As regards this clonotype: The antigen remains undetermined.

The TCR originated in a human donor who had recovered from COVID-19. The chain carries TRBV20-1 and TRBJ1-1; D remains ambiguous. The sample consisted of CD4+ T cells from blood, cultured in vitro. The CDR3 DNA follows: TGCAGTGCTAGAGTTGGAGGGCGGAGTGAAGCTTTCTTT. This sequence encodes CSARVGGRSEAFF.